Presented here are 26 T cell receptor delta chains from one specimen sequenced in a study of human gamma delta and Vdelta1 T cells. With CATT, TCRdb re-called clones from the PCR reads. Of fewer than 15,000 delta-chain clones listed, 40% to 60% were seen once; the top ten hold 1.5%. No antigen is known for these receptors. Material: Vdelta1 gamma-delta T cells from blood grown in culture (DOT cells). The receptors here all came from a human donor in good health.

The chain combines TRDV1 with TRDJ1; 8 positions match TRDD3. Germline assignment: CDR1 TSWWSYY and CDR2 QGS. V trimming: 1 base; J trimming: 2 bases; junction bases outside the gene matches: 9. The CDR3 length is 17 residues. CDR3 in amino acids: CALGERGPTGGTDKLIF. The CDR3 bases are TGTGCTCTTGGGGAACGAGGCCCCACTGGGGGGACCGATAAACTCATCTTT.

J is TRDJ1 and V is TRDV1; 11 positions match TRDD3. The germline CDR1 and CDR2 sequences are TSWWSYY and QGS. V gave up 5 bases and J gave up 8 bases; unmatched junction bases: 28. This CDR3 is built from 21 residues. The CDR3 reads CALGIPKPALLGDIRLSKLIF. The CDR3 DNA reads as TGTGCTCTTGGGATCCCTAAACCAGCTCTACTGGGGGATATTCGGCTCTCAAAACTCATCTTT.

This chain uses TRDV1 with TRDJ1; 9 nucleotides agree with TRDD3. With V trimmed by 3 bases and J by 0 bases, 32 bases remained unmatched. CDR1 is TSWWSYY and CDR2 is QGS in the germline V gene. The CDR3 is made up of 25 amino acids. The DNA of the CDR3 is TGTGCTCTTGGGGAGTACTCCACACCGAGTACTGGGGGAACACAGATACGGTCGTACACCGATAAACTCATCTTT. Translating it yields CALGEYSTPSTGGTQIRSYTDKLIF.

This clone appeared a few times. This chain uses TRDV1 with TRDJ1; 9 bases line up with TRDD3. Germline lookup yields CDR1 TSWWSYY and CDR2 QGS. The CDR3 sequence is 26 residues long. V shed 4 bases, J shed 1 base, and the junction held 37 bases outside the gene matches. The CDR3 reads CALGAKREKGDTTPLPSYSCTDKLIF. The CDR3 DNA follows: TGTGCTCTTGGGGCAAAAAGGGAAAAGGGGGATACTACCCCCCTACCAAGCTATTCTTGCACCGATAAACTCATCTTT.

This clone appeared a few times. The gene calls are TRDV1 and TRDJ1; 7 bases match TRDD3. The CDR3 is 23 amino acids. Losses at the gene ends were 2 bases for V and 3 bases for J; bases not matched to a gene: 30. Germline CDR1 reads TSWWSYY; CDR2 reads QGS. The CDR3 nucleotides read TGTGCTCTTGGGGAATTACGGGGTTCCCTAGGATGGGGGGATCGAAAACAGGCCGATAAACTCATCTTT. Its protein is CALGELRGSLGWGDRKQADKLIF.

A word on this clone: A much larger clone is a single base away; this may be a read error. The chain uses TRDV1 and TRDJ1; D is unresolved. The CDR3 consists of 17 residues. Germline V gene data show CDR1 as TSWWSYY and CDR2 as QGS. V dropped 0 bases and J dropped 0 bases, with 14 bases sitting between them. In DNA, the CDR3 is TGTGCTCTTGGGGAACTCTCCCCCGCCACCTACACCGATAAACTCATCTTT. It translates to CALGELSPATYTDKLIF.

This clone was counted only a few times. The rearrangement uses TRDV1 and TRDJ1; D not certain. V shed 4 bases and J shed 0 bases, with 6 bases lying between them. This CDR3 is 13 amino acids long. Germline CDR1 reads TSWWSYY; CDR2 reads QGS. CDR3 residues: CALGAKNTDKLIF. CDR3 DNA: TGTGCTCTTGGGGCAAAGAACACCGATAAACTCATCTTT.

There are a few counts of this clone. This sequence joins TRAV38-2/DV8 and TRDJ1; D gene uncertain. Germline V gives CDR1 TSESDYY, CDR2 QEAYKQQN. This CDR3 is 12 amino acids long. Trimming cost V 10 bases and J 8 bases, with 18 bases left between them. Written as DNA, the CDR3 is TGTGCTCCCCGCGCCGTACCTCGAAAACTCATCTTT. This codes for CAPRAVPRKLIF.

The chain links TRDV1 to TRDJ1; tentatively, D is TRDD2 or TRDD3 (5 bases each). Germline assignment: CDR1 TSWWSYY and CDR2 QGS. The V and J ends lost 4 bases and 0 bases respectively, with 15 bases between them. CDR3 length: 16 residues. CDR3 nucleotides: TGTGCTCTTGGGGCCCTTCGGGGGTCTTACACCGATAAACTCATCTTT. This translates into CALGALRGSYTDKLIF.

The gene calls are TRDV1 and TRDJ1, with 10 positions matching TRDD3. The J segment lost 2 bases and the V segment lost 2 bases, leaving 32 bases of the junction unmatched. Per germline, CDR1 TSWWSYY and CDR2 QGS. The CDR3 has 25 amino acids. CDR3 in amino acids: CALGENSFLRGDTHLQLNLTDKLIF. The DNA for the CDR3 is TGTGCTCTTGGGGAAAATTCCTTTCTGAGGGGGGATACGCATCTCCAGTTAAACTTAACCGATAAACTCATCTTT.

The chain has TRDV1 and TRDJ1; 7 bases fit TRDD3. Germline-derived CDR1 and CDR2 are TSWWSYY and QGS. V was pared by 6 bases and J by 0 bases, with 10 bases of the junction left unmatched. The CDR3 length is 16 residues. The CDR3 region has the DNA TGTGCTCTTGGCTCCTCCCTGGGGGCCTACACCGATAAACTCATCTTT. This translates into CALGSSLGAYTDKLIF.

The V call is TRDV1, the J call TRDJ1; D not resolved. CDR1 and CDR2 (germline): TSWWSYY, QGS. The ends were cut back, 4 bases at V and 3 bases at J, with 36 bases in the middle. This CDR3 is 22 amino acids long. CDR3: CALGGFHFRTKSNTRGPDKLIF. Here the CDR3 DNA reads TGTGCTCTTGGGGGGTTCCATTTCCGGACAAAGTCTAATACAAGGGGTCCCGATAAACTCATCTTT.

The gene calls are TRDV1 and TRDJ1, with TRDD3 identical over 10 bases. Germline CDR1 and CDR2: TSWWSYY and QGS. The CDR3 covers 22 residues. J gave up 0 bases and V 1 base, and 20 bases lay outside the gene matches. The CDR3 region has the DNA TGTGCTCTTGGGGAACCGATTTACGACTGGGGGATGAGCGGGCCGTACACCGATAAACTCATCTTT. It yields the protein CALGEPIYDWGMSGPYTDKLIF.

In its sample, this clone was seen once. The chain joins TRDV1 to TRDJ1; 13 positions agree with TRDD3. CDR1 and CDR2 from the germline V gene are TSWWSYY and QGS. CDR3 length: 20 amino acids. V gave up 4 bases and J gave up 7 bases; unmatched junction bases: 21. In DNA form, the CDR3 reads TGTGCTCTTGGGGGGTCCTTCCTACCTCCAACTGGGGGATACGGGGTTAAACTCATCTTT. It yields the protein CALGGSFLPPTGGYGVKLIF.

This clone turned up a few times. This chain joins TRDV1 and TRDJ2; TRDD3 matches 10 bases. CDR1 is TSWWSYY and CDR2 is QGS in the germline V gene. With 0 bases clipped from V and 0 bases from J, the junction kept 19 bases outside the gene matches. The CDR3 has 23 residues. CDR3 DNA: TGTGCTCTTGGGGAACTCCCCCTACAAAGCCTGGGGGATAGGGTTTCTTTGACAGCACAACTCTTCTTT. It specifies CALGELPLQSLGDRVSLTAQLFF.

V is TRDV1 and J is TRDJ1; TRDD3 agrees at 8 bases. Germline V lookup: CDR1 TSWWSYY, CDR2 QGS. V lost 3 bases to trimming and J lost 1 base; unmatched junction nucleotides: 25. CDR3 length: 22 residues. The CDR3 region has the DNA TGTGCTCTTGGGGAGCGAGATATCCTACCGCTGGGGGAATGGGTGGTCACCGATAAACTCATCTTT. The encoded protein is CALGERDILPLGEWVVTDKLIF.

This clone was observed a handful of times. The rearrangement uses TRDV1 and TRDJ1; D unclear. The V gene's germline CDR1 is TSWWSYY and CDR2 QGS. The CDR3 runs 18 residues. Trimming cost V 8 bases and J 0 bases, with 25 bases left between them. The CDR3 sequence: CALLLRLRRNQNTDKLIF. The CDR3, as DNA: TGTGCTCTTTTACTTCGTCTCCGGCGAAACCAGAACACCGATAAACTCATCTTT.

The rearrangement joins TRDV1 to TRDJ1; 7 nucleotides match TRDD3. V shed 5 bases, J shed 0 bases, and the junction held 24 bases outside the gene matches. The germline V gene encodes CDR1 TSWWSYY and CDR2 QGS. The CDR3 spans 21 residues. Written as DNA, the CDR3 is TGTGCTCTTGGGCCTTCGGGACCGCTGGGGTCTGGGGGGGTGTACACCGATAAACTCATCTTT. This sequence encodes CALGPSGPLGSGGVYTDKLIF.

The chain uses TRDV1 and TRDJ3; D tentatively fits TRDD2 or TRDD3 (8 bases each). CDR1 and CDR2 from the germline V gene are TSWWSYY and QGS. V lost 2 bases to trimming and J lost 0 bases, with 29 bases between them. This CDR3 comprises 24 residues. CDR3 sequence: CALGEGLPNRLGDLSSWDTRQMFF. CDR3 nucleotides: TGTGCTCTTGGGGAAGGCCTTCCTAACCGGCTGGGGGACCTGAGCTCCTGGGACACCCGACAGATGTTTTTC.

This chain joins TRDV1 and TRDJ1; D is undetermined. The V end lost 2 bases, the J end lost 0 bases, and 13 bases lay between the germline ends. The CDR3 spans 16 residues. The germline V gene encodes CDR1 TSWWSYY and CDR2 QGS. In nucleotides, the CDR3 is TGTGCTCTTGGGGAATTTTATTTTAACTACACCGATAAACTCATCTTT. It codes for CALGEFYFNYTDKLIF.

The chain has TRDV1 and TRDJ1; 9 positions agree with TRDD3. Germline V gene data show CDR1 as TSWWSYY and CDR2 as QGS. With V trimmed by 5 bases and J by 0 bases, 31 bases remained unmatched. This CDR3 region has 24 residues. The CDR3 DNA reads TGTGCTCTTGGGCTACGCGCCCCGCTTCCCCGAACTGGGGGACTTAAAAAGTACACCGATAAACTCATCTTT. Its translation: CALGLRAPLPRTGGLKKYTDKLIF.

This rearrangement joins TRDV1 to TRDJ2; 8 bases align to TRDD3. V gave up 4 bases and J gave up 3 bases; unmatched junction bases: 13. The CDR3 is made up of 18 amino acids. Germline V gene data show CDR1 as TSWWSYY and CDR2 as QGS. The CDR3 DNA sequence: TGTGCTCTTGGGGGATTGGGGGATCAAATTGTTCTGACAGCACAACTCTTCTTT. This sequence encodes CALGGLGDQIVLTAQLFF.

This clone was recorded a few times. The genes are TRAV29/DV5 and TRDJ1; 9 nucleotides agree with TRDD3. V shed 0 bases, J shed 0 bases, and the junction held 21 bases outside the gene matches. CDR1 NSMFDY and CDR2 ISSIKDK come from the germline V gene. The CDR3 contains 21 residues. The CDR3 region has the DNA TGTGCAGCAAGCGCGCGGTGGGCTTCCTTTTACTGGGGGACCCACACCGATAAACTCATCTTT. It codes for CAASARWASFYWGTHTDKLIF.

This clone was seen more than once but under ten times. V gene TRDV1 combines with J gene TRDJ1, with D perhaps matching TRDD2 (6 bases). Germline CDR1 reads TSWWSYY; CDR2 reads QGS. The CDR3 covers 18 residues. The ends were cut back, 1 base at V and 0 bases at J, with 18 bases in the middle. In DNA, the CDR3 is TGTGCTCTTGGGGAACATCCCTCCTACCCTCGTCACACCGATAAACTCATCTTT. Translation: CALGEHPSYPRHTDKLIF.

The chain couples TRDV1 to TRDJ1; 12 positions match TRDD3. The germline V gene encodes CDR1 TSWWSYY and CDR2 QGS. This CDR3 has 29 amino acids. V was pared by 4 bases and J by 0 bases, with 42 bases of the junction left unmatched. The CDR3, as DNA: TGTGCTCTTGGGGTGCCGACCTGCCAATCTTTACTCCTGGGGGATACGCTTACCTTGAAATTGGGGTACACCGATAAACTCATCTTT. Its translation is CALGVPTCQSLLLGDTLTLKLGYTDKLIF.

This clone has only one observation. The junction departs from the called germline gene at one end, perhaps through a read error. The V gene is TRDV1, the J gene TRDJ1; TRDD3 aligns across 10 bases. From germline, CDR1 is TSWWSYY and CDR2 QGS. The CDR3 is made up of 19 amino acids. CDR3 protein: CALGAHRLLGDSNTDKRIF. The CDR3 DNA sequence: TGTGCTCTTGGGGCACACCGGCTACTGGGGGATTCGAACACCGATAAACGCATCTTT.